This T cell receptor (beta chain) is drawn from a study of cytomegalovirus exposure and HLA in healthy donors (dated by TCRdb to about 2017). Describing the broader study: An earlier analysis of roughly 500 of the donors reported 276 Gb of sequence data and some 110 million unique TCR beta sequences obtained from about 180 million T cells. The study profiled the T cell repertoires of hundreds of subjects by immunosequencing and related them to cytomegalovirus serostatus. Along with the approximately 600-subject first cohort, a separate validation cohort of over a hundred different subjects was used. A later genetic analysis used genome-wide SNP genotypes for about 65% of the 666 donors, treating that subset as a discovery cohort. The study aimed to test whether cataloging public T cell receptors could reveal signatures of past pathogen exposure. All discovery cohort repertoires had been generated using a single sequencing platform. Roughly 300 gigabases of sequencing data and approximately 93 million unique TCR sequences were included in an early release covering about 700 HLA-typed donors. The number of donors typed differed by locus, with about 629-640 for A, B, C, DRB1 and DQB1, around 500 for DQA1, under 610 for DPA1, and around 460 for DPB1. Because of strong linkage in the cohort, five DR-DQ haplotypes were treated as single units for association and clustering. Donor age, sex, ethnicity and CMV serostatus were compiled alongside the repertoire data. The genetic ancestry cluster associated with self-reported Caucasian donors included over 65% of the 398 genotyped donors. Rather than drawing on any new phenotypic data, the later analysis identified candidate immune exposures from TCR beta sequences and the way those sequences occurred across donors. Among around 400 genotyped donors of the cohort, an average of about 240,000 unique TCR beta nucleotide sequences were sequenced per donor, around 20% of them non-productive. High-throughput TCR immunosequencing, statistical association of individual TCRs with disease status, and machine learning were combined to predict cytomegalovirus infection status. An earlier analysis of some 500 of the donors used high-throughput TCR beta sequencing to judge whether each TCR beta V gene segment behaved as functional or pseudogenic. A later analysis re-analyzed previously published TCR beta repertoires from 660 or so donors and added high-resolution HLA genotyping to study TCR occurrence patterns. Both class I and class II loci were covered by HLA typing, at four-digit resolution.

In regard to this clone: This clone's antigen is unknown. No base quality values were provided; no much bigger clone lies one nucleotide off.

The study at large found these results: A further reported finding was that TCR beta sequences accurately predicted the HLA-A and HLA-B alleles for most subjects in the first cohort. A later analysis reported that several top co-occurrence clusters appeared linked to parvovirus B19, influenza, CMV and Epstein-Barr virus. A cluster of highly shared sequence variants was judged likely to be a technical artifact of the sequencing pipeline. In an earlier analysis of 450 to 750 of the donors, most TCR beta V segments appeared in productive rearrangements about 87% or about 30% of the time, broadly matching IMGT annotations. HLA typing was unavailable for some donors at each locus, so association tests used only the typed subset. Most TCR sequences were seen in very few donors, while some public TCRs were found in many individuals. A few of the identified cytomegalovirus-associated TCR beta chains were confirmed in vitro to be specific for cytomegalovirus antigens. In a later analysis, HLA-associated TCR beta chains showed more clonal expansion and lower generation probabilities than non-associated chains that were equally common. A later genetic analysis associated a missense DCLRE1C variant with V-gene and J-gene trimming of TCR beta chains, and an independent cohort replicated the association. The cohort was sequenced for TCR beta chains only, and without alpha or paired-chain data the features that could be detected were limited. The authors suggested that the approach could potentially be extended to other disease states and immunological phenotypes. Roughly uniform sequencing depth across donors was assumed in presence/absence analyses, although this assumption may not hold. Compared with the roughly 720-donor mean, donors in an Asian-associated ancestry cluster had fewer N-insertions in productive TCRs, according to a later genetic analysis. Because counts were too low, seventeen rarely observed V segments, including chromosome 9 orphons, were left out of the earlier analysis of approximately 500 of the donors. The classifier was reported to diagnose cytomegalovirus status with high specificity and sensitivity in both the original and validation cohorts. Immune exposure information for the cohort was limited to CMV serostatus. Linkage disequilibrium might explain the correlated functional status among segregating V segments, but an unknown experimental factor could not be ruled out. When HLA alleles, especially DR and DQ, strongly co-occurred, TCR associations were difficult to assign to individual alleles. The study gave a list of about 170 TCR beta chains associated with cytomegalovirus. According to a later analysis, most CMV-associated TCR beta chains appeared to be HLA-restricted, and the HLA associations seemed to be driven largely by CMV exposure. At a false discovery rate of 0.05, a later analysis linked roughly 17,000 TCR beta sequences to specific HLA alleles. According to a later analysis, TCR association rates differed among HLA loci, with DRB1 alleles showing the most associated TCRs and HLA-C alleles showing the fewest.

The library was made by the immunoSEQ multiplex PCR assay. The multiplex PCR relied on a mix of 60 forward primers for TCR Vbeta segments and 13 reverse primers for TCR Jbeta segments. A multiplex PCR assay on genomic DNA amplified the CDR3 region of rearranged TCR beta genes. The Illumina HiSeq System was used to sequence the amplified TCR beta libraries as 87-base-pair reads. The authors' analysis ran thus. Across the 500 to 700 repertoires, a later analysis counted 78 million or so unique TCR beta chains, roughly 11 million of which were shared by at least two donors. To remove PCR and sequencing errors, raw reads were error-corrected and collapsed into unique sequences using a nearest-neighbor algorithm that merged closely related sequences. V, D and J gene segments were assigned by aligning CDR3 sequences to IMGT reference sequences. Each retained sequence needed at least a six-nucleotide match to both a V gene segment and a J gene segment. A rearrangement was called productive if the CDR3 had no stop codons and remained in frame with V and J, and every other rearrangement was called non-productive. Following IMGT convention, CDR3 was defined as the stretch from the second conserved V-encoded cysteine to the conserved J-encoded phenylalanine. Sequences without an unambiguous match to a single V gene segment were excluded from the earlier analysis of 587 of the donors. In an earlier analysis of about 590 of the donors, a V segment was called functional when productive rearrangements were above 56.7%, and segregating when the standard deviation between donors exceeded 5%. A statistical classification framework was built to diagnose cytomegalovirus status from the catalog of TCR beta chain sequences. In a later analysis, TCR nucleotide sequences were compared against IMGT/GENE-DB human TR gene sequences so that V and J genes could be assigned. A later analysis assigned CDR3 sequences and most-parsimonious VDJ recombination scenarios with the TCRdist pipeline. A later analysis defined each TCR beta chain by its CDR3 amino acid sequence plus V-gene family, and excluded reads lacking a unique V-gene family. In a later analysis, a few hundred highly shared, low-generation-probability nucleotide sequences were removed to address suspected cross-contamination and a sequencing artifact. For each public chain, a later analysis derived a clonal expansion index from normalized ranks of inferred template counts within each repertoire. Generation probabilities in a later analysis came from a VDJ recombination model fitted to out-of-frame rearrangements, and those results were checked against IGoR. A later analysis scored TCR-TCR, TCR-HLA and TCR-CMV co-occurrence with hypergeometric tests, applying a repertoire-size bias correction to TCR pairs. To estimate false discovery rates, a later analysis permuted the HLA or CMV assignments 20 times. In a later analysis, co-occurring TCRs were grouped using DBSCAN, with TCRdist sequence similarity added in when clustering inside HLA-allele-positive subsets. For co-occurrence clustering, repertoires with fewer than 30,000 or more than 120,000 public chains were excluded, along with four to six repertoires with anomalous nucleotide sharing. This immuneACCESS table, as held by TCRdb, lists in-frame sequences with V and J called but not all clones. Of the missing ones, under half trace to an unresolved V gene in checked studies; the others have no known cause. V and J calls and clone size are those listed in that table; D and trimming were worked out from the DNA. Present in this sample are 100,000 or so clones, around 80% of which were seen just once. More than 4.5% of the sample comes from the top ten.

The cohort comprised 710 or so healthy bone marrow donors. Cohort members were all nominally healthy when sampled, although unrecorded immune exposures were likely present. The donor tested CMV seropositive, placing the donor among the 289 seropositive members of the cohort. A peripheral blood sample was provided by each donor, and peripheral blood mononuclear cells were used for TCR beta sequencing. Genomic DNA was extracted from the blood cell samples with the Qiagen DNeasy Blood Extraction Kit. The sequencing sample was made of PBMCs. The clonotype comes from a man aged 35-49 years in good health and CMV-seropositive.

At the DNA level, the sequence is TGTGCCAGCAGCAGACAGGGGACTGAAGCTTTCTTT. Translated, it reads CASSRQGTEAFF. The chain was built from TRBV5-5 and TRBJ1-1, and TRBD1 matches 8 of the central bases. Spanning cysteine to phenylalanine, the CDR3 consists of 12 amino acids. Just CDR3 DNA is preserved here, 36 bases in frame from base 1. Compared with germline, V lacks 4 bases and J lacks 5 bases; bases without a gene match: 1. The germline V gene encodes CDR1 SGHKS and CDR2 YYEKEE (reference sequence).